Listed here are 2 T cell receptor beta chains from one sample, sequenced in a study of OX40 agonist ivuxolimab in advanced cancers. Sequencing used immunoSEQ multiplex PCR; TCRdb keeps in-frame clones, though not all of them. The sample includes tens of thousands of clones, 75% to 90% of them seen just once. The sample consisted of CD4+ or CD8+ T cells sorted from blood, taken in a trial of the OX40 agonist ivuxolimab. The receptor source for this set is an adult with an advanced solid tumor such as melanoma, head and neck, liver or kidney cancer.

This rearrangement joins TRBV14 to TRBJ2-7, with 7 bases identical to TRBD2. This CDR3 is 16 amino acids long. V shed 4 bases and J 9 bases; nucleotides not matched to a gene: 18. Germline CDR1 is SGHDN and CDR2 is FVKESK. For the CDR3, the DNA is TGTGCCAGCAGCCGGGCGAACGGGACTATCTACGAGCGGCAGTACGTC. Translated: CASSRANGTIYERQYV.

The chain combines TRBV5-1 with TRBJ1-2; 8 nucleotides agree with TRBD1. The CDR3 extends over 13 amino acids. The ends lost 4 bases at V and 7 bases at J; junction bases unmatched: 6. Germline assignment: CDR1 SGHRS and CDR2 YFSETQ. The DNA of the CDR3 is TGCGCCAGCAGCCGGGACAGGAGGTCTGGCTACACCTTC. Translation gives CASSRDRRSGYTF.